A single sample is the source of the 7 T cell receptor beta chains below, sequenced in a study of regulatory T cells in long-lasting Graves disease (dated by TCRdb to about 2021). The intended sense of this specimen's time point label: newly diagnosed GD, antithyroid drugs for less than 3 months. For both TCR sequencing and RNA sequencing, RNA was extracted from PBMCs using TRIzol. Receptor libraries were prepared by multiplex PCR. Data came from an Illumina HiSeq 4000. CDR3 regions were amplified by Arm-PCR with iRepertoire HTBI primers to construct TCR beta libraries. The public reads were run again by TCRdb, first through fastp at Q25 and then through MiXCR, and only productive beta chains were kept. Merged by CDR3 protein, the rows form single entries marked with the most common genes and DNA. The sample contains under 300,000 distinct CDR3 sequences, around 17% of them found a single time. Together, the top ten hold around 20% of the sample.

Sequenced here: peripheral blood mononuclear cells (PBMCs), sampled at new diagnosis, from a patient treated with antithyroid drugs. These TCRs come from a female donor with Graves disease.

V gene TRBV20-1 combines with J gene TRBJ2-1, with TRBD2 matching 9 bases. Per the germline V gene, CDR1 is DFQATT and CDR2 is SNEGSKA (reference sequence). V trimming: 2 bases; J trimming: 6 bases; junction bases outside the gene matches: 8. The CDR3 extends over 15 amino acids. The CDR3 reads CSARKVLREGNEQFF. CDR3 coding DNA: TGCAGTGCTAGAAAGGTCTTGCGGGAGGGCAATGAGCAGTTCTTC.

The sample holds many counts of this clonotype. The genes are TRBV6-5 and TRBJ1-1; D is unresolved. V lost 4 bases, J lost 7 bases, and 16 bases lay in between. There are 14 residues in the CDR3. Germline CDR1 reads MNHEY; CDR2 reads SVGAGI. This CDR3 is CASSSLDREDEAFF. CDR3 nucleotide sequence: TGTGCCAGCAGTTCCCTTGACCGCGAAGATGAAGCTTTCTTT.

This clonotype was counted a few times. V gene TRBV20-1 combines with J gene TRBJ2-7; 9 nucleotides agree with TRBD2. This CDR3 region has 16 residues. The ends lost 6 bases at V and 7 bases at J; junction bases unmatched: 19. The V gene's germline CDR1 is DFQATT and CDR2 SNEGSKA (reference sequence). CDR3 nucleotides: TGCAGTGCAAAGTTGACCCGAGGTCTAGCGGGACGGGAGCAGTACTTC. It specifies CSAKLTRGLAGREQYF.

This clonotype was counted at least ten times. The rearrangement links TRBV12-3 or TRBV12-4 to TRBJ2-3; D remains unclear. The V end lost 5 bases, the J end lost 5 bases, and 5 bases lay between the germline ends. CDR3 length equals 11 residues. The CDR3 spells CASSTQDTQYF. For the CDR3, the DNA is TGTGCCAGCAGTACTCAAGATACGCAGTATTTT.

This clonotype was counted between two and nine times. A much larger clone lies one base from this, so it may be a read error. The chain is built from TRBV19 and TRBJ2-5, with unresolved D. The CDR3 covers 13 residues. Germline CDR1 LNHDA, CDR2 SQIVND (reference sequence). The DNA for the CDR3 is TGTGCCAGTACCCCAAAGGGAAGAGAGGCCCAGTACTTC. This codes for CASTPKGREAQYF.

This clonotype has ten or more counts. The chain has TRBV6-6 and TRBJ2-1, with D possibly matching TRBD2 (7 bases). Germline V CDR1 and CDR2: MNHNY, SVGAGI (reference sequence). V shed 0 bases and J shed 3 bases, with 9 bases lying between them. The CDR3 has 15 residues. The DNA of the CDR3 is TGTGCCAGCAGTTACTCGAGGGGGGGCTACAATGAGCAGTTCTTC. Translation gives CASSYSRGGYNEQFF.

Points on this clonotype: This may be a read error, as it is one base from a much larger clone. The CDR3 reads CASSHGTSGRGGILDEQFF. As DNA, the CDR3 is TGTGCCAGCAGCCACGGGACTAGCGGGAGGGGGGGGATTCTCGATGAGCAGTTCTTC. The chain has TRBV7-9 and TRBJ2-1, with TRBD2 matching 16 bases. J gave up 8 bases and V 5 bases, and 15 bases lay outside the gene matches. The CDR3 extends over 19 amino acids. Germline assignment: CDR1 SEHNR and CDR2 FQNEAQ (reference sequence).